Below, 22 T cell receptor beta chains from the same sample are listed, as sequenced in a study of tumor-infiltrating lymphocytes in primary liver carcinoma. Production of TCR beta cDNA used roughly 500 ng total RNA together with a constant-region primer. Researchers made the TCR beta libraries by running three nested multiplex PCR rounds with slightly modified ARM-PCR. Researchers ran the first two PCR rounds for roughly 11 cycles each with TRBV1-TRBV30 forward primers and a C-beta reverse primer. MiXCR, run by TCRdb on the multiplex PCR reads, gives a single entry per CDR3 protein. The sample has 90,000 to 110,000 distinct CDR3 sequences; roughly 85% are singletons. Each 20-30 mg portion of unsorted bulk tissue served as the source for co-extraction of RNA and DNA. Input material: liver tumor tissue from sampling region 3. Subset of the sample: tumor region T3, left-lateral pole. Receptors were obtained from a man aged 40-55 years with primary liver carcinoma and hepatitis B virus infection.

On this clonotype: Since no conserved phenylalanine or tryptophan closes the CDR3, a read error is the likely cause. The V and J genes are TRBV12-3 or TRBV12-4 and TRBJ2-7; TRBD2 matches 8 bases. This CDR3 comprises 15 residues. The CDR3 region is CACSRAGSGSYEQYL. CDR3 nucleotide sequence: TGTGCCTGCAGCCGCGCCGGGAGCGGGAGCTACGAGCAGTACCTC.

Comments on this clonotype: The CDR3 does not end in the conserved phenylalanine or tryptophan, so this is likely a read error. V gene TRBV6-5 combines with J gene TRBJ1-2; D ambiguous. Per the germline V gene, CDR1 is MNHEY and CDR2 is SVGAGI. The CDR3 extends over 16 amino acids. This CDR3 is CASSSGVGVVNYDYTL. DNA for the CDR3: TGTGCCAGTAGTTCCGGGGTCGGGGTCGTCAACTATGACTACACCTTA.

Points on this clonotype: Sequence at one end of the junction differs from germline and may be a read error. This rearrangement joins TRBV29-1 to TRBJ2-3; TRBD1 agrees at 7 bases. The length of the CDR3 is 12 residues. Germline loops: CDR1 SQVTM, CDR2 ANQGSEA. The CDR3 reads CNVGTKGATQYF. CDR3 sequence (DNA): TGCAACGTTGGCACCAAGGGGGCTACGCAATATTTT.

This clonotype was seen only once. Lacking the conserved final phenylalanine or tryptophan, this CDR3 likely reflects a read error. The V call is TRBV5-1, the J call TRBJ2-3; D perhaps matches TRBD2 (5 bases). The CDR3 runs 16 residues. The V gene's germline CDR1 is SGHRS and CDR2 YFSETQ. The CDR3 nucleotides are TGCGCCAGCAGCTTGAACGGCCGTGCTAGCACATATACGCAGTATTTA. It specifies CASSLNGRASTYTQYL.

Comments on this clonotype: It is likely a read error, because the conserved phenylalanine at the end of the CDR3 is missing. The rearrangement links TRBV12-3 or TRBV12-4 to TRBJ2-7; TRBD2 aligns across 8 bases. The CDR3 totals 14 residues. After removal of 5 bases from V and 7 bases from J, the junction contained 10 bases not matched to a gene. CDR3 bases: TGTGCCAGCAGTCCTTCAAGCGGGAGTCGAGAGCAGTACTTA. This gives the protein CASSPSSGSREQYL.

This clonotype was seen many times. The CDR3 DNA follows: TGTGCCAGCCGACTCAGCGGGAATCAAGAGACCCAGTACTTC. Residues: CASRLSGNQETQYF. The rearrangement joins TRBV28 to TRBJ2-5; 7 bases are a match to TRBD2. Germline CDR1 and CDR2: MDHEN and SYDVKM. This CDR3 has 14 residues. Trimming removed 8 bases from V and 2 bases from J; junction bases left unmatched: 8.

The V and J genes are TRBV29-1 and TRBJ2-1, with 7 bases identical to TRBD2. The CDR3 contains 14 residues. The germline CDR1 and CDR2 sequences are SQVTM and ANQGSEA. CDR3 protein: CSVQAGNTYNEQFF. For the CDR3, the DNA is TGCAGTGTCCAAGCGGGAAACACCTACAATGAGCAGTTCTTC.

Comments on this clonotype: Just one base apart from a much larger clone, this may be a read error. The V and J genes are TRBV28 and TRBJ2-3; D call uncertain. The V and J ends lost 5 bases and 5 bases respectively, with 14 bases between them. Germline V lookup: CDR1 MDHEN, CDR2 SYDVKM. CDR3 size: 14 residues. The CDR3 here is CASSVQPAGDTQYF. CDR3 DNA: TGTGCCAGCAGTGTACAACCAGCCGGAGATACGCAGTATTTT.

The chain joins TRBV29-1 to TRBJ2-5; D gene unclear. This CDR3 has 13 residues. CDR1 is SQVTM, CDR2 ANQGSEA, per germline. Between the trimmed V and J ends, which lost 7 bases and 4 bases, there was a span of 16 bases. CDR3 sequence: CSATGMGIETQYF. The CDR3 DNA reads as TGCAGCGCTACCGGCATGGGAATAGAGACCCAGTACTTC.

In regard to this clonotype: A much bigger clone sits one base away, suggesting this may be a read error. The chain joins TRBV25-1 to TRBJ2-5, with a possible D match to TRBD1 (5 bases). Per germline, CDR1 MGHDK and CDR2 SYGVNS. CDR3 size: 13 residues. CDR3 region: CASSGRGQEAQYF. CDR3 coding DNA: TGTGCCAGCAGTGGAAGGGGCCAAGAGGCCCAGTACTTC.

In the case of this clonotype: The junction differs from germline at one of its ends, possibly a read error. V usage is TRBV4-3 and J usage is TRBJ2-3, with D perhaps TRBD2 (5 bases). Germline V gives CDR1 LGHNA, CDR2 YSLEER. The CDR3 runs 16 residues. The CDR3 DNA follows: TGCGCCAGTAGCCACGCACCGTCAACAGAGGGAGATACGCAGTATTTT. This gives the protein CASSHAPSTEGDTQYF.

With regard to this clonotype: Without the conserved terminal phenylalanine or tryptophan, this CDR3 likely stems from a read error. The DNA is left out, because the CDR3 cannot be placed on it with certainty; the CDR3 is given as TCRdb lists it. The rearrangement uses TRBV4-1 and TRBJ2-3; TRBD2, the table's D call, was not compared with the DNA. CDR1 and CDR2 from the germline V gene are MGHRA and YSYEKL. The CDR3 is 16 residues long, ends included. The CDR3 here is CASSQDPGSGSNTHYY.

With respect to this clonotype: Here the CDR3 omits its conserved ending phenylalanine or tryptophan, so a read error is the likely source. The DNA is omitted, as the CDR3 cannot be located on it reliably, and the CDR3 follows TCRdb's listing. V is TRBV29-1 and J is TRBJ2-2; the D segment call TRBD2 is taken from the table without a DNA check. Counting both end residues, the CDR3 totals 15 amino acids. Germline V gene data show CDR1 as SQVTM and CDR2 as ANQGSEA. The CDR3 is CSVGTSAADNGELFY.

The table lists this clonotype with a count of one. V usage is TRBV5-6 and J usage is TRBJ1-6, with D uncertain. Per germline, CDR1 SGHDT and CDR2 YYEEEE. This CDR3 contains 16 residues. This CDR3 reads CASLGRSSSYNSPLHF. CDR3 nucleotides: TGTGCGAGCCTCGGCAGGTCGAGCTCCTATAATTCACCCCTCCACTTT.

This chain links TRBV29-1 with TRBJ2-7; 8 bases are shared with TRBD2. CDR3 size: 13 residues. The germline gives CDR1 SQVTM, CDR2 ANQGSEA. CDR3 DNA: TGCAACGTCGGGGGGGTATCGACATACGAGCAGTACTTC. Amino acid sequence: CNVGGVSTYEQYF.

As regards this clonotype: This likely comes from a read error, as the CDR3 has no conserved phenylalanine or tryptophan at its end. The chain uses TRBV29-1 and TRBJ2-2; D is perhaps TRBD1 or TRBD2 (5 bases each). There are 14 residues in the CDR3. Germline assignment: CDR1 SQVTM and CDR2 ANQGSEA. For the CDR3, the DNA is TGCAGCGTTGACGCAGGGACGAACACCGGGGAACTGTTTTCT. It codes for CSVDAGTNTGELFS.

This clonotype was seen many times. V gene TRBV28 combines with J gene TRBJ2-5; the D gene is possibly TRBD1 (6 bases). Germline V lookup: CDR1 MDHEN, CDR2 SYDVKM. CDR3 length equals 13 residues. The V gene lost 5 bases and the J gene lost 2 bases, with 9 bases spanning the gap. The CDR3 sequence: CASSGQLQETQYF. The CDR3 DNA is TGTGCCAGCAGTGGACAGCTTCAAGAGACCCAGTACTTC.

The table lists this clonotype with a count of one. It is likely a read error, because the conserved phenylalanine at the end of the CDR3 is missing. The limits of the CDR3 on the DNA are not certain, so only TCRdb's listed CDR3 is given. J is TRBJ2-7 and V is TRBV6-1; no check of the table's D call, TRBD1, against the DNA was made. Germline CDR1 and CDR2: MNHNS and SASEGT. The CDR3 is 13 amino acids in total, end residues counted. The CDR3 here is CPSTRTGSYEQQL.

This clonotype was recorded only once. At one end the junction does not follow the germline gene, possibly because of a read error. The J gene is TRBJ2-1, the V gene TRBV4-2, with TRBD2 matching over 11 bases. This CDR3 contains 15 residues. In germline, CDR1 is LGHNA, CDR2 YNFKEQ. CDR3 loop: CASSQSSGGINGQFF. In DNA form, the CDR3 reads TGTGCCAGCAGCCAATCTAGCGGGGGGATCAATGGGCAGTTCTTC.

CDR3 amino acids: CASSAVVGWVNNEQYF. The CDR3 region has the DNA TGTGCCAGCAGTGCCGTAGTGGGATGGGTGAACAATGAGCAGTACTTC. The rearrangement uses TRBV14 and TRBJ2-4; D remains ambiguous. Germline CDR1 is SGHDN and CDR2 is FVKESK. The CDR3 covers 16 residues. The V and J ends lost 6 bases and 13 bases respectively, with 28 bases between them.

This clonotype showed up many times. As DNA, the CDR3 is TGTGCCAGCAGCTTCAGCGGGAGACCGGCAGATGAGCAGTTCTTC. Translation: CASSFSGRPADEQFF. The chain is built from TRBV6-5 and TRBJ2-1; 8 nucleotides line up with TRBD2. J gave up 8 bases and V 6 bases, and 12 bases lay outside the gene matches. Germline values: CDR1 MNHEY, CDR2 SVGAGI. CDR3 length equals 15 residues.

On this clonotype: At one boundary the junction diverges from the germline segment, which might be a read error. This chain links TRBV28 with TRBJ2-1; D is perhaps TRBD1 (6 bases). The CDR3 totals 14 residues. Looked up from germline, CDR1 is MDHEN and CDR2 is SYDVKM. The CDR3 spells CVSSLGGLVNEQFF. CDR3 nucleotide sequence: TGTGTCAGCAGTTTAGGGGGTTTGGTCAATGAGCAGTTCTTC. Full variable domain (outside the CDR3, taken from reference TRBV28 and TRBJ2-1): DVKVTQSSRYLVKRTGEKVFLECVQDMDHENMFWYRQDPGLGLRLIYFSYDVKMKEKGDIPEGYSVSREKKERFSLILESASTNQTSMYLCVSSLGGLVNEQFFGPGTRLTVL.